The clone carrying this TCR beta chain was observed many times. Antigen: not known. The sample is drawn from a study of T-cell reconstitution after alpha-beta-depleted transplantation in children. Broader study findings: Reportedly, only several hundred clones from non-depleted graft cells drove alpha-beta T-cell counts at about two months. T-cell numbers and diversity, one year after transplant, stemmed largely from T cells that were newly produced.

For TCRbeta, the library was prepared with unique molecular identifiers. Via MiXCR, TCRdb re-called the PCR reads, giving one row per CDR3 protein. The top ten clones hold about 9.1% of a sample with 250,000 to 300,000 distinct CDR3 sequences, 7.5% to 9% of them seen once. This CDR3 is built from 16 residues. Germline values: CDR1 SGHDT, CDR2 YYEEEE. V was clipped by 4 bases and J by 5 bases; unmatched bases: 10. This chain uses TRBV5-6 with TRBJ1-2; 11 bases map to TRBD1. The TCR was taken from a female patient aged 2-9 years who had a stem cell transplant for Fanconi anemia, so the T cells may come from the graft donor. The material sequenced was peripheral blood, taken 360 days after TCRalphabeta/CD19-depleted stem cell transplant. The CDR3, as DNA: TGTGCCAGCAGCCACGCCCCGGGACAGGGGGGTTATGGCTACACCTTC. It specifies CASSHAPGQGGYGYTF.